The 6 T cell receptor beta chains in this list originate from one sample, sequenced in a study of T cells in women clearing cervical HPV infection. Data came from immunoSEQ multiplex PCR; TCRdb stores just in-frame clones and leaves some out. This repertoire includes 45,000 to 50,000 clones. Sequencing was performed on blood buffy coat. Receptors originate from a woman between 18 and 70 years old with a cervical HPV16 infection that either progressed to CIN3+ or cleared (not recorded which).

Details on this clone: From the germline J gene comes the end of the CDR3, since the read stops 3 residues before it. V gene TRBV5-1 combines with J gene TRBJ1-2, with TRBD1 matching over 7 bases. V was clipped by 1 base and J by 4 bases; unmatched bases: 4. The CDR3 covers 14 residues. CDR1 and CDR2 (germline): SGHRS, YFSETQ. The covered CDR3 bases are TGCGCCAGCAGCTTGCCGGGACAGCCCTATGGC. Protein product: CASSLPGQPYG. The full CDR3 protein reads CASSLPGQPYGYTF.

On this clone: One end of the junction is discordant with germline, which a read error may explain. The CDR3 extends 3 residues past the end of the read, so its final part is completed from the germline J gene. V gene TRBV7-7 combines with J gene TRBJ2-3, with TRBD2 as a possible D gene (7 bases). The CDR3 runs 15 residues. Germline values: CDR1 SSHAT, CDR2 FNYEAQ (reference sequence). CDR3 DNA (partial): TGTGCTAGCAGCTTAGGGGTCGGGGGGCAAGAGACG. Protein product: CASSLGVGGQET. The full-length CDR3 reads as CASSLGVGGQETQYF.

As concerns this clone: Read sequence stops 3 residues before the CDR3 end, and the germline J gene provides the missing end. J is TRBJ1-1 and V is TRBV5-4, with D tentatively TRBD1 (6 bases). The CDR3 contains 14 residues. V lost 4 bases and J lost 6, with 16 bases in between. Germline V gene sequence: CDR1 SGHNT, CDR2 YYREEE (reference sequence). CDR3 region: CASSQTTGTPEAFF. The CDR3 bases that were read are TGTGCCAGCAGCCAAACCACAGGGACCCCTGAA.

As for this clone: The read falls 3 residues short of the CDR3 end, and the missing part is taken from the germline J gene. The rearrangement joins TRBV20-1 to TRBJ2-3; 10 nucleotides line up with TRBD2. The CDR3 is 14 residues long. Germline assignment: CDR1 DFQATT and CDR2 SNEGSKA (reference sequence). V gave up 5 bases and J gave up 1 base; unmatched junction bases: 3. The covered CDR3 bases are TGCAGTGCTTTCCTAGCGGGGGGCACAGATACG. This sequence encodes CSAFLAGGTDT. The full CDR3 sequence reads CSAFLAGGTDTQYF.

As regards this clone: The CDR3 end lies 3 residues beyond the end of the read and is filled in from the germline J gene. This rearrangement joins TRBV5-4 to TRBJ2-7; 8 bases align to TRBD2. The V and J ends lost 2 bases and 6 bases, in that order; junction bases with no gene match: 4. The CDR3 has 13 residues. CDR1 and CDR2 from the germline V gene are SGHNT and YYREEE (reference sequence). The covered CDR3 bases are TGTGCCAGCAGCTTAGATCTAGCGGGCGAG. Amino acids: CASSLDLAGE. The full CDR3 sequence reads CASSLDLAGEQYF.

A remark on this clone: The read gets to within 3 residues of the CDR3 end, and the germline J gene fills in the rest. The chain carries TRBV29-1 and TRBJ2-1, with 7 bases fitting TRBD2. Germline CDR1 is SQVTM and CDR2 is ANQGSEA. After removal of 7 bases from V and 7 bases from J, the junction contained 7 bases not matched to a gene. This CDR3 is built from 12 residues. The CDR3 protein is CSASPGGNEQFF. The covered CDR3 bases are TGCAGCGCCTCCCCGGGGGGTAATGAG.